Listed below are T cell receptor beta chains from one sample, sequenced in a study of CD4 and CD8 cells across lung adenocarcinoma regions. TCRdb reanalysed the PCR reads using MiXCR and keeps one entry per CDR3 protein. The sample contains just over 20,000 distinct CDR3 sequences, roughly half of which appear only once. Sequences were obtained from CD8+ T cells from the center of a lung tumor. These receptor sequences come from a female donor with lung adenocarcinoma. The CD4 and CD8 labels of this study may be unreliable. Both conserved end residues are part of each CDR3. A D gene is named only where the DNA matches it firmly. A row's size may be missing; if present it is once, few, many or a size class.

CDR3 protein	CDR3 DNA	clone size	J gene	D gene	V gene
CASFSGGPDTQYF	TGTGCCTCCTTTAGCGGGGGCCCAGATACCCAGTATTTT	NA	TRBJ2-3	TRBD2	TRBV10-3
CASSPEGLAGDTQYF	TGTGCCAGCAGTCCCGAAGGACTAGCGGGAGATACGCAGTATTTT	many	TRBJ2-3	TRBD2	TRBV6-4
CASRGQTGAQYF	TGTGCCAGCAGAGGACAAACCGGGGCGCAGTATTTT	NA	TRBJ2-3	NA	TRBV27
CARGFPAGGPDTQYF	TGTGCCAGGGGGTTTCCGGCGGGAGGGCCAGATACCCAGTATTTT	NA	TRBJ2-3	TRBD2	TRBV12-3/TRBV12-4
CASSLEEIETQYF	TGTGCCAGCAGCTTAGAAGAGATAGAGACCCAGTACTTC	many	TRBJ2-5	NA	TRBV11-1
CASSQGRLTDTQYF	TGCGCCAGCAGCCAGGGCAGACTCACAGATACGCAGTATTTT	NA	TRBJ2-3	NA	TRBV4-1
CASSKQGAGNTIYF	TGTGCCAGCAGTAAACAGGGGGCTGGAAACACCATATATTTT	NA	TRBJ1-3	TRBD1	TRBV25-1
CANRSGPNTDTQYF	TGCGCCAACAGATCCGGGCCGAACACAGATACGCAGTACTTT	NA	TRBJ2-3	NA	TRBV10-1
CAGGLGGRGTETQYF	TGTGCCGGGGGGCTCGGGGGGCGAGGCACAGAGACGCAGTACTTC	once	TRBJ2-7	NA	TRBV6-1
CAGSGGRGEDTQYF	TGTGCGGGCAGTGGGGGTAGGGGAGAAGATACGCAGTATTTT	NA	TRBJ2-3	NA	TRBV27
CASSLVAAATGIYGYTF	TGTGCCAGCAGCTTAGTCGCGGCCGCGACCGGCATCTATGGCTACACCTTC	medium-sized	TRBJ1-2	NA	TRBV7-2
CASSRKEGLINPRNQPQHF	TGTGCCAGCAGCCGAAAGGAGGGACTGATCAACCCCCGAAATCAGCCCCAGCATTTT	many	TRBJ1-5	NA	TRBV6-1
CASSPQGNTEAFF	TGTGCCAGCAGCCCACAGGGGAACACTGAAGCTTTCTTT	NA	TRBJ1-1	NA	TRBV11-2
CASSTYRETQYF	TGTGCCAGCAGTACCTACCGGGAGACCCAGTACTTC	NA	TRBJ2-5	NA	TRBV7-2
CASCPDAGLCATNTQYF	TGTGCCAGCTGTCCCGACGCGGGGCTGTGTGCCACAAACACGCAGTACTTT	NA	TRBJ2-4	NA	TRBV27
CASRGLAGTEAFF	TGTGCCAGCAGGGGGTTGGCGGGCACTGAAGCTTTCTTT	NA	TRBJ1-1	NA	TRBV28
CASSPTVNTEAFF	TGTGCCAGCAGTCCGACAGTGAACACTGAAGCTTTCTTT	NA	TRBJ1-1	NA	TRBV6-1
CASSQTGYSYNEQFF	TGTGCCAGCAGCCAAACAGGATATTCCTACAATGAGCAGTTCTTC	NA	TRBJ2-1	NA	TRBV11-3
CASRQQGGGYTF	TGTGCCAGCAGACAGCAGGGCGGTGGCTACACCTTC	NA	TRBJ1-2	NA	TRBV3-1
CASSYSPGLGNYNEQFF	TGTGCCAGCAGCTACTCCCCGGGACTGGGAAACTACAATGAGCAGTTCTTC	many	TRBJ2-1	NA	TRBV12-3/TRBV12-4
CASGSGLQQETQYF	TGTGCCAGCGGATCGGGACTGCAACAAGAGACCCAGTACTTC	medium-sized	TRBJ2-5	NA	TRBV12-3/TRBV12-4
CASRGCEEDIQYF	TGTGCCAGCAGGGGGTGTGAAGAAGACATCCAGTACTTC	NA	TRBJ2-4	NA	TRBV27
CASSHPIIPTEAFF	TGCGCCAGCAGCCATCCTATAATTCCCACTGAAGCTTTCTTT	few	TRBJ1-1	NA	TRBV4-1
CAREGISNQGNQPLHF	TGTGCAAGGGAGGGGATCTCAAATCAGGGCAATCAGCCCCTCCACTTT	NA	TRBJ1-6	NA	TRBV6-1
CASSVRDRGYGFYGELFF	TGTGCCAGCAGCGTCCGGGACAGGGGTTATGGATTTTATGGGGAGCTGTTTTTT	NA	TRBJ2-2	TRBD1	TRBV14
CASSRAALFEQYF	TGTGCCAGCAGTCGTGCGGCCTTGTTCGAGCAGTACTTC	NA	TRBJ2-7	NA	TRBV6-1
CASSPPPPGLNYNEQFF	TGTGCCAGCAGCCCACCCCCCCCGGGACTCAACTACAATGAGCAGTTCTTC	NA	TRBJ2-1	NA	TRBV6-1
CASSFTTGDTEAFF	TGTGCCAGCAGCTTTACGACAGGGGACACTGAAGCTTTCTTT	NA	TRBJ1-1	TRBD1	TRBV11-2
CASSYGGSTGKQFF	TGTGCCAGCAGCTACGGTGGGAGCACAGGGAAGCAGTTTTTT	NA	TRBJ2-2	NA	TRBV6-5
CASSKQGASLAGELFF	TGTGCCAGCAGCAAACAGGGAGCCAGTTTGGCCGGGGAGCTGTTTTTT	NA	TRBJ2-2	NA	TRBV7-2
CASKKQGVNTGTQFF	TGTGCCAGCAAAAAGCAGGGTGTGAACACAGGGACGCAGTTTTTT	NA	TRBJ2-3	NA	TRBV6-1
CASSEREQETQFF	TGTGCCAGCAGTGAACGGGAGCAAGAGACCCAGTTCTTC	few	TRBJ2-1	NA	TRBV6-1
CARGRGAKNTQYF	TGCGCCAGGGGGCGGGGTGCCAAAAACACTCAGTACTTC	NA	TRBJ2-4	NA	TRBV10-1
CASRLEDNEQFF	TGTGCAAGTCGCTTAGAGGACAATGAGCAGTTCTTC	NA	TRBJ2-1	NA	TRBV12-2
CASAGDGRVDQETQYF	TGTGCCAGCGCGGGCGACGGGCGGGTGGACCAAGAGACCCAGTACTTC	NA	TRBJ2-5	NA	TRBV27
CASKGRRAKNTQYF	TGCGCCAGCAAGGGGAGGCGAGCCAAAAATACTCAGTATTTT	NA	TRBJ2-3	NA	TRBV10-1
CAGNGPGDRETQYF	TGTGCGGGGAACGGGCCGGGAGACCGAGAGACTCAGTACTTC	NA	TRBJ2-4	NA	TRBV10-3
CASRGGLSSYNEQFF	TGTGCCAGCAGGGGAGGTCTGTCGTCCTACAATGAGCAGTTCTTC	NA	TRBJ2-1	NA	TRBV3-1
CASRLDDPDTQYF	TGCGCCAGCAGACTCGATGACCCAGATACCCAGTACTTT	once	TRBJ2-3	NA	TRBV10-1
CASSVGSPGSGSGTQYF	TGTGCCAGCAGCGTCGGGTCGCCAGGGTCAGGTTCGGGGACCCAGTACTTC	NA	TRBJ2-5	NA	TRBV9
CASSEEAGAGTQYF	TGTGCCAGCAGTGAAGAAGCAGGGGCGGGGACCCAGTACTTC	NA	TRBJ2-5	NA	TRBV6-1
CASSEGGRNEQFF	TGTGCCAGCAGTGAAGGAGGCCGAAATGAGCAGTTCTTC	medium-sized	TRBJ2-1	NA	TRBV25-1
CASSQSGQAGQYF	TGCGCCAGCAGCCAATCGGGACAAGCGGGCCAGTACTTC	NA	TRBJ2-4	NA	TRBV4-1
CSARQMMNQETQYF	TGCAGTGCTAGACAAATGATGAACCAAGAGACCCAGTACTTC	NA	TRBJ2-5	NA	TRBV20-1
CASKGVEGYNEQFF	TGTGCCTCGAAAGGGGTGGAAGGTTACAATGAGCAGTTCTTC	once	TRBJ2-1	NA	TRBV10-3